This entry lists 31 T cell receptor beta chains sequenced from one sample in a study of blood T cell repertoires in COVID-19. Only in-frame clones appear in the TCRdb table, and some are missing; sequencing was by immunoSEQ multiplex PCR. The table records approximately 200,000 clones, under 85% of them present only once. Sequencing used PBMCs or T cells enriched from blood (not recorded which). Receptors were obtained from a man aged 55 to 70 who had recovered from COVID-19.

The chain joins TRBV6-5 to TRBJ1-2; 7 positions agree with TRBD1. V lost 4 bases to trimming and J lost 7 bases; unmatched junction nucleotides: 9. The germline gives CDR1 MNHEY, CDR2 SVGAGI. This CDR3 has 14 amino acids. For the CDR3, the DNA is TGTGCCAGCAGTTTACGACAGGGCTCCGGTGGCTACACCTTC. It translates to CASSLRQGSGGYTF.

This chain joins TRBV6-5 and TRBJ2-3; TRBD2 agrees at 10 bases. With V trimmed by 11 bases and J by 2 bases, 7 bases remained unmatched. Germline values: CDR1 MNHEY, CDR2 SVGAGI. This CDR3 region has 14 residues. CDR3 in amino acids: CAGFSGGITDTQYF. Written as DNA, the CDR3 is TGTGCCGGATTTAGCGGGGGGATCACAGATACGCAGTATTTT.

The V and J genes are TRBV19 and TRBJ1-2; D is unclear. Germline V gene sequence: CDR1 LNHDA, CDR2 SQIVND (reference sequence). The CDR3 is made up of 13 amino acids. The V and J ends lost 6 bases and 4 bases respectively, with 12 bases between them. The CDR3 DNA reads as TGTGCCAGTAGCCCGCCGGGGTCCTATGGCTACACCTTC. Encoded protein: CASSPPGSYGYTF.

The rearrangement uses TRBV5-1 and TRBJ1-1; 12 nucleotides agree with TRBD1. This CDR3 has 17 amino acids. The trim removed 7 bases at V and 1 base at J, leaving 11 bases unmatched. Looked up from germline, CDR1 is SGHRS and CDR2 is YFSETQ. The CDR3 here is CASDPGQGAKRNTEAFF. CDR3 in DNA: TGCGCCAGCGATCCGGGACAGGGGGCAAAAAGGAACACTGAAGCTTTCTTT.

This chain connects TRBV19 to TRBJ1-4; TRBD1 aligns across 7 bases. Losses at the gene ends were 4 bases for V and 4 bases for J; bases not matched to a gene: 12. The V gene's germline CDR1 is LNHDA and CDR2 SQIVND (reference sequence). The CDR3 loop spans 17 amino acids. The CDR3 DNA reads as TGTGCCAGTAGTACCACTACCCCGACAGGGTTTAATGAAAAACTGTTTTTT. Its translation: CASSTTTPTGFNEKLFF.

The rearrangement uses TRBV5-1 and TRBJ2-3; 12 bases are shared with TRBD2. From germline, CDR1 is SGHRS and CDR2 YFSETQ. V dropped 4 bases and J dropped 4; count of bases not matched to a gene: 10. There are 17 residues in the CDR3. The CDR3 loop is CASSPSVLAGGADTQYF. The CDR3 nucleotides are TGCGCCAGCAGCCCGTCAGTACTAGCGGGGGGTGCAGATACGCAGTATTTT.

This chain joins TRBV7-2 and TRBJ1-2, with D perhaps TRBD1 (5 bases). The V end lost 1 base, the J end lost 4 bases, and 13 bases lay between the germline ends. The CDR3 runs 15 residues. Looked up from germline, CDR1 is SGHTA and CDR2 is FQGNSA. The CDR3: CASSLDGGPFYGYTF. CDR3 DNA: TGTGCCAGCAGCTTAGACGGGGGACCCTTCTATGGCTACACCTTC.

V usage is TRBV11-3 and J usage is TRBJ2-7, with no clear D. CDR1 and CDR2 (germline): SGHNT, YENEEA. The CDR3 spans 14 residues. Trimming stripped 2 bases from V and 0 bases from J, with 8 bases between. In nucleotides, the CDR3 is TGTGCCAGCAGCTTATTCGCAGACTCCTACGAGCAGTACTTC. It specifies CASSLFADSYEQYF.

This sequence joins TRBV5-1 and TRBJ1-3, with D uncertain. V lost 0 bases, J lost 4 bases, and 8 bases lay in between. The CDR3 length is 14 residues. Germline lookup yields CDR1 SGHRS and CDR2 YFSETQ. This chain's CDR3 is CASSLAPEGNTIYF. The CDR3 nucleotides read TGCGCCAGCAGCTTGGCTCCAGAAGGAAACACCATATATTTT.

The CDR3 DNA reads TGCGCCAGCAGCTGGAACCAGGGACTAGCGGGGGGGTATTACAATGAGCAGTTCTTC. Protein product: CASSWNQGLAGGYYNEQFF. The chain has TRBV5-1 and TRBJ2-1, with 16 bases lining up with TRBD2. The germline V gene encodes CDR1 SGHRS and CDR2 YFSETQ. The CDR3 spans 19 residues. Trimming took 3 bases from V and 4 from J; bases not matched to a gene: 10. Full variable domain (missing parts from reference TRBV5-1 and TRBJ2-1): KAGVTQTPRYLIKTRGQQVTLSCSPISGHRSVSWYQQTPGQGLQFLFEYFSETQRNKGNFPGRFSGRQFSNSRSEMNVSTLELGDSALYLCASSWNQGLAGGYYNEQFFGPGTRLTVL.

This clone was seen only a few times. The same CDR3 also results from other DNA sequences found in this sample. V is TRBV3-1 (or the pseudogene TRBV3-2) and J is TRBJ2-7; a possible D gene is TRBD1 (6 bases). CDR1 is LGHDT, CDR2 YNNKEL, per germline (reference sequence). The ends were cut back, 2 bases at V and 1 base at J, with 9 bases in the middle. The CDR3 length is 14 residues. The CDR3 sequence is CASSQRGGSYEQYF. CDR3 DNA: TGTGCCAGCAGCCAAAGAGGGGGTTCCTACGAGCAGTACTTC.

This clone was detected a few times. The gene calls are TRBV29-1 and TRBJ2-7, with 8 nucleotides matching TRBD1. The CDR3 runs to 15 residues. The V gene's germline CDR1 is SQVTM and CDR2 ANQGSEA. V was clipped by 0 bases and J by 2 bases; unmatched bases: 6. The CDR3 sequence is CSVEDLDRGTYEQYF. The CDR3 coding sequence is TGCAGCGTTGAAGATCTTGACAGGGGTACCTACGAGCAGTACTTC.

This rearrangement joins TRBV5-5 to TRBJ2-5; D unclear. The V end lost 2 bases, the J end lost 3 bases, and 11 bases lay between the germline ends. Germline CDR1 SGHKS, CDR2 YYEKEE (reference sequence). CDR3 length: 14 amino acids. CDR3 amino acids: CASSFITTKETQYF. The CDR3 coding sequence is TGTGCCAGCAGCTTTATCACAACGAAAGAGACCCAGTACTTC.

The chain employs TRBV5-1 and TRBJ1-1; the match to TRBD1 covers 11 bases. V dropped 2 bases and J dropped 4; count of bases not matched to a gene: 10. CDR3 length: 17 amino acids. In germline, CDR1 is SGHRS, CDR2 YFSETQ. CDR3 sequence reads: CASSFGQGAREATEAFF. DNA for the CDR3: TGCGCCAGCAGCTTTGGACAGGGGGCGCGGGAGGCCACTGAAGCTTTCTTT.

The V call is TRBV6-5, the J call TRBJ2-1; D is unclear. Trimming took off 6 bases at V and 0 bases at J, with 9 bases between the two ends. The V gene's germline CDR1 is MNHEY and CDR2 SVGAGI. The CDR3 runs to 14 residues. The CDR3 spells CASRDMSSYNEQFF. CDR3 DNA: TGTGCCAGCAGAGACATGAGCTCCTACAATGAGCAGTTCTTC.

This chain uses TRBV5-5 with TRBJ2-1; 9 nucleotides match TRBD1. V trimming: 0 bases; J trimming: 0 bases; junction bases outside the gene matches: 7. Germline V gene data show CDR1 as SGHKS and CDR2 as YYEKEE (reference sequence). The length of the CDR3 is 18 residues. The CDR3: CASSLVTGQGNSYNEQFF. The CDR3 bases are TGTGCCAGCAGCTTGGTAACGGGACAGGGAAACTCCTACAATGAGCAGTTCTTC.

This chain uses TRBV3-1 (or the pseudogene TRBV3-2) with TRBJ1-1, with a weak D call TRBD1 (5 bases). The germline V gene encodes CDR1 LGHDT and CDR2 YNNKEL (reference sequence). Trimming stripped 4 bases from V and 4 bases from J, with 13 bases between. The length of the CDR3 is 14 residues. CDR3: CASSLRGSGTEAFF. CDR3 nucleotide sequence: TGTGCCAGCAGCCTAAGGGGTAGCGGCACTGAAGCTTTCTTT.

J is TRBJ2-4 and V is TRBV10-3, with 7 bases identical to TRBD1. The CDR3 totals 14 residues. Per the germline V gene, CDR1 is ENHRY and CDR2 is SYGVKD. V was pared by 5 bases and J by 6 bases, with 7 bases of the junction left unmatched. The chain's CDR3 is CAISRGQGVNIQYF. DNA for the CDR3: TGTGCCATCAGTAGAGGGCAGGGGGTAAACATTCAGTACTTC.

The V gene is TRBV11-3, the J gene TRBJ2-5; the D gene is possibly TRBD2 (5 bases). This CDR3 spans 14 amino acids. The V and J ends lost 1 base and 7 bases respectively, with 13 bases between them. In germline, CDR1 is SGHNT, CDR2 YENEEA. The DNA of the CDR3 is TGTGCCAGCAGCTTAGGTTCAACAGAGGGGACCCAGTACTTC. Translating it yields CASSLGSTEGTQYF.

J is TRBJ2-7 and V is TRBV2; 9 bases line up with TRBD1. The CDR3 contains 14 residues. Germline CDR1 SNHLY, CDR2 FYNNEI. V lost 7 bases and J lost 5; bases outside the gene matches: 9. The CDR3 DNA reads as TGTGCCAGCAACCGGGACAGGGCAGTCAACGAGCAGTACTTC. It specifies CASNRDRAVNEQYF. The variable domain in full, with the rest retrieved from reference TRBV2 and TRBJ2-7, is EPEVTQTPSHQVTQMGQEVILRCVPISNHLYFYWYRQILGQKVEFLVSFYNNEISEKSEIFDDQFSVERPDGSNFTLKIRSTKLEDSAMYFCASNRDRAVNEQYFGPGTRLTVT.

The chain links TRBV5-1 to TRBJ2-5; TRBD2 matches 8 bases. The length of the CDR3 is 15 residues. Germline values: CDR1 SGHRS, CDR2 YFSETQ. The V gene end was trimmed by 2 bases and the J gene end by 1 base; junction bases not matched to a gene: 4. CDR3 in amino acids: CASSFNSGVQETQYF. The CDR3 region has the DNA TGCGCCAGCAGCTTTAATAGCGGGGTCCAAGAGACCCAGTACTTC.

The rearrangement uses TRBV2 and TRBJ2-6; perhaps TRBD1 as D (6 bases). The V gene lost 6 bases and the J gene lost 2 bases, with 8 bases spanning the gap. This CDR3 is 14 amino acids long. CDR1 is SNHLY, CDR2 FYNNEI, per germline. CDR3 amino acids: CASRRGTGANVLTF. As DNA, the CDR3 is TGTGCCAGCAGGAGGGGGACTGGGGCCAACGTCCTGACTTTC.

The rearrangement joins TRBV7-9 to TRBJ1-2, with 8 bases lining up with TRBD1. CDR1 SEHNR and CDR2 FQNEAQ come from the germline V gene (reference sequence). Losses at the gene ends were 1 base for V and 3 bases for J; bases not matched to a gene: 13. This CDR3 contains 18 residues. The CDR3 DNA follows: TGTGCCAGCAGCTTAGGTGGACAGGGTCTTCCTTTAGACTATGGCTACACCTTC. Encoded protein: CASSLGGQGLPLDYGYTF.

This clone was counted a single time. The rearrangement uses TRBV15 and TRBJ1-4; unclear D gene. The V end was cut by 3 bases, the J end by 0 bases, with 8 bases between. The germline V gene encodes CDR1 LNHNV and CDR2 YYDKDF (reference sequence). CDR3 length: 15 residues. For the CDR3, the DNA is TGTGCCACCAGCAGCCTCGGTGCAACTAATGAAAAACTGTTTTTT. This translates into CATSSLGATNEKLFF.

The CDR3 loop reads CASSLTQGGNEQFF. DNA of the CDR3: TGTGCCAGCAGCTTAACGCAGGGAGGCAATGAGCAGTTCTTC. The rearrangement uses TRBV7-9 and TRBJ2-1, with D possibly matching TRBD2 (6 bases). This CDR3 region has 14 residues. The germline V gene encodes CDR1 SEHNR and CDR2 FQNEAQ (reference sequence). V lost 2 bases, J lost 6 bases, and 11 bases lay in between.

The rearrangement joins TRBV27 to TRBJ1-2, with D possibly being TRBD1 (5 bases). The CDR3 is 14 residues long. Germline V lookup: CDR1 MNHEY, CDR2 SMNVEV (reference sequence). The V end lost 0 bases, the J end lost 5 bases, and 10 bases lay between the germline ends. CDR3 sequence (DNA): TGTGCCAGCAGTTTATCGGGGGGGAAGTATGGCTACACCTTC. This translates into CASSLSGGKYGYTF.

The V call is TRBV12-1, the J call TRBJ2-7; the table's TRBD2 call for D was not verified on the DNA. TRBV12-1 is a pseudogene segment. The CDR3 runs to 13 residues. This chain's CDR3 is CASSFTSKNEQYF. The CDR3 DNA reads as TGTGCCAGCAGCTTTACTAGTAAGAACGAGCAGTACTTC.

This clone was detected a few times. This sequence joins TRBV7-9 and TRBJ1-2; D is possibly TRBD1 (6 bases). There are 16 residues in the CDR3. Germline values: CDR1 SEHNR, CDR2 FQNEAQ (reference sequence). Trimming pared 0 bases from V and 2 bases from J, leaving 13 bases between. The CDR3 DNA sequence: TGTGCCAGCAGCTTAGCGCAGGGGAATGCGAACTATGGCTACACCTTC. Residues: CASSLAQGNANYGYTF.

The chain links TRBV24-1 to TRBJ1-5, with 7 bases lining up with TRBD1. The CDR3 runs to 14 residues. V was clipped by 9 bases and J by 1 base; unmatched bases: 5. Germline values: CDR1 KGHDR, CDR2 SFDVKD. CDR3 bases: TGTGCCACCCAACAGGGGAACAGCAATCAGCCCCAGCATTTT. This gives the protein CATQQGNSNQPQHF.

The J gene is TRBJ2-3, the V gene TRBV7-2, with D perhaps matching TRBD2 (5 bases). V lost 5 bases and J lost 3, with 18 bases in between. This CDR3 has 16 amino acids. CDR1 and CDR2 from the germline V gene are SGHTA and FQGNSA. In nucleotides, the CDR3 is TGTGCCAGCAGCGGCAAGCGGACCGGATGGACAGATACGCAGTATTTT. Amino acids: CASSGKRTGWTDTQYF.

This clone was seen a few times. V and J are TRBV6-6 and TRBJ1-1, with no clear D. CDR1 and CDR2 (germline): MNHNY, SVGAGI (reference sequence). The CDR3 runs to 13 residues. Trimming removed 10 bases at V and 4 bases at J, with 16 bases between. DNA for the CDR3: TGTGCCACCGCGGGTACTCTGGGCACTGAAGCTTTCTTT. It translates to CATAGTLGTEAFF.